The following is a TCR beta chain sequence with its context. No antigen is known for it. This CDR3 region has 17 residues. V lost 4 bases to trimming and J lost 0 bases, with 19 bases between them. Germline CDR1 SGHVS, CDR2 FNYEAQ. Using immunoSEQ multiplex PCR, the repertoire was profiled, and TCRdb retains in-frame clones only, with some absent. The sample holds hundreds of thousands of clones, 83% seen once. This sample is part of a study of cytomegalovirus exposure and HLA in healthy donors. Study-wide results and limits: Overall, about 160 TCR beta chains were annotated as cytomegalovirus-associated. It was reported that the classifier diagnosed cytomegalovirus status with high specificity and sensitivity in both the original and validation cohorts. In a later analysis, first-cohort TCR clusters were found to tend to co-occur in the roughly 120 validation repertoires.

The approximately 130-subject validation cohort, separate from the approximately 630-subject first cohort, included the donors. The V and J genes are TRBV7-6 and TRBJ2-7; TRBD2 is a possible D gene (7 bases). Sequencing was carried out using PBMCs. The origin of this receptor is a woman younger than 30 in good health and CMV-seronegative. The CDR3: CASSSTLGGRASYEQYF. The CDR3 DNA sequence: TGTGCCAGCAGCTCGACTTTAGGGGGGAGGGCCTCCTACGAGCAGTACTTC.